This T cell receptor beta chain appears in the sequencing data of a study of T cells after yellow fever vaccination (dated by TCRdb to between 2018 and 2021). General notes on the study: The SMART-Seq v4 Ultra Low Input RNA kit was used to prepare libraries from fractions with low cell numbers. Bulk TCR alpha and beta repertoires were sequenced longitudinally to track T-cell clones before and after primary and booster YFV17D yellow fever vaccination. Two healthy male donors, one aged 18 to 30 and one aged 30 to 40 years, were included in the cohort. Bulk PBMC replicates and cell subsets were isolated from blood drawn at multiple timepoints before and after both primary and secondary immunization. The study at large found these results: Because the study included only a couple of donors, the extent to which the findings can be generalized is limited. Because abundant contaminating clonotypes from the bulk population could be contained in FACS-sorted repertoires, computational filtering was required. A small share of clonotypes was detected in both CD4 and CD8 compartments, with the overlap likely arising from convergent recombination. Compared with the primary T-cell response, the secondary T-cell response was weaker but faster, peaking on day 5 rather than day 15. After the booster, most of the clones that had expanded following primary vaccination were detected again (almost 98% of CD4 and 85% to 90% of CD8), which suggests that memory was broadly maintained.

This clonotype was found many times. Its antigen remains undetermined. Per-base qualities were not stored, and no clone one base away is much larger. V is reduced by 0 bases and J by 0 bases, leaving a spacing of 10 bases between them. CDR1 SGHRS and CDR2 YFSETQ are derived from the germline V gene. The CDR3, cysteine through phenylalanine, is 16 amino acids long. Only CDR3 DNA remains: 48 bases, in frame from the first base. TCR cDNA was synthesized by 5'RACE template switching, which introduced a universal primer site and unique molecular identifiers. Priming for cDNA synthesis came from both the TCR alpha and TCR beta constant segments. Two PCR steps were used to amplify libraries, with sample barcodes and sequencing adapters being added in the second step. Sequencing of the libraries was done on either Illumina HiSeq 2500 (2x100 bp) or NovaSeq (2x150 bp). Processing in the source paper ran as follows. Demultiplexing of reads and collapsing into UMI consensus sequences were performed with MIGEC, and V(D)J alignment was carried out with MiXCR. Using edgeR on replicate PBMC samples, clonotypes were called vaccine-responding if FDR was below 0.01 and the log2 fold change was above 5 up to day 15. CD4 or CD8 identity was assigned to each bulk clonotype according to whether the clonotype was present at higher abundance in the sequenced CD4 repertoire or the sequenced CD8 repertoire. TCRdb's own reprocessing of the public reads used fastp at Q25 and MiXCR and kept productive beta chains. Each CDR3 protein gets just one entry, which takes the most common genes and DNA from the rows behind it. The V and J calls and clone size come from TCRdb's table, not from the authors' own analysis. Counted in this sample were 150,000 to 200,000 distinct CDR3 sequences; 6.2% of them appeared once. Of the sample, less than 3.5% falls within the top ten clones.

The sample's treatment or condition label, in plain terms: live attenuated yellow fever vaccine strain. PBMCs were isolated from peripheral blood using a standard Ficoll-Paque protocol. Dynabeads CD4 and CD8 positive selection kits were used to isolate the CD4 and CD8 T-cell fractions. TriZol was used to extract RNA from bulk PBMCs, CD4 and CD8 fractions, and dextramer-positive and dextramer-negative fractions. Recombination linked TRBV5-1 to TRBJ2-1; no D gene can be assigned with confidence. Sequencing used CD4+ T cells sorted from PBMCs, obtained on the day of the first yellow fever vaccination. This clonotype originated in a man aged 18 to 30 who received the YFV17D yellow fever vaccine. CDR3 sequence: CASSLGSSSSYNEQFF. The base sequence is TGCGCCAGCAGCTTGGGATCCTCTTCCTCCTACAATGAGCAGTTCTTC.